The 17 T cell receptor beta chains reported below all come from one sample, sequenced in a study of blood T cell repertoires in COVID-19. Generated by immunoSEQ multiplex PCR, the TCRdb table keeps only in-frame clones and is missing some. The sample includes roughly 150,000 clones, 83% of them seen just once. The sequencing sample was made of peripheral blood. Every receptor here comes from an older woman who had recovered from COVID-19.

The chain links TRBV7-3 to TRBJ2-5; perhaps TRBD2 as D (6 bases). CDR3 size: 13 residues. Germline V gene sequence: CDR1 SGHTA, CDR2 FQGTGA. Trimming shortened V by 6 bases and J by 1 base, and 9 bases separated the two germline ends. CDR3 sequence: CASSSGAQETQYF. DNA for the CDR3: TGTGCCAGCAGTAGCGGAGCCCAAGAGACCCAGTACTTC. Combining the CDR3 with reference TRBV7-3 and TRBJ2-5 gives the whole variable domain GAGVSQTPSNKVTEKGKYVELRCDPISGHTALYWYRQSLGQGPEFLIYFQGTGAADDSGLPNDRFFAVRPEGSVSTLKIQRTERGDSAVYLCASSSGAQETQYFGPGTRLLVL.

The chain uses TRBV30 and TRBJ2-7, with TRBD2 matching over 7 bases. Germline CDR1 and CDR2: GTSNPN and SVGIG (reference sequence). This CDR3 comprises 13 residues. V trimming: 8 bases; J trimming: 1 base; junction bases outside the gene matches: 8. CDR3 DNA: TGTGCCCGCGGGACTACCAGATCCTACGAGCAGTACTTC. Protein: CARGTTRSYEQYF.

The chain recombines TRBV5-6 with TRBJ2-1; 7 nucleotides match TRBD1. Unmatched junction bases numbered 13, after V lost 6 bases and J lost 7 bases. CDR1 and CDR2 (germline): SGHDT, YYEEEE. The CDR3 covers 15 residues. CDR3 sequence: CASTTRFGRGNEQFF. Here the CDR3 DNA reads TGTGCCAGCACCACCCGGTTCGGCAGGGGGAATGAGCAGTTCTTC. The variable domain in full, with the rest retrieved from reference TRBV5-6 and TRBJ2-1, is DAGVTQSPTHLIKTRGQQVTLRCSPKSGHDTVSWYQQALGQGPQFIFQYYEEEERQRGNFPDRFSGHQFPNYSSELNVNALLLGDSALYLCASTTRFGRGNEQFFGPGTRLTVL.

V gene TRBV2 combines with J gene TRBJ2-7, with 9 positions matching TRBD1. The CDR3 totals 12 residues. Germline CDR1 and CDR2: SNHLY and FYNNEI. V gave up 6 bases and J gave up 6 bases; unmatched junction bases: 3. CDR3 DNA sequence: TGTGCCAGCAGCCCGGACAGGGGCGAGCAGTACTTC. Translating it yields CASSPDRGEQYF.

The V call is TRBV2, the J call TRBJ2-3; tentatively, D is TRBD2 (6 bases). Trimming removed 7 bases at V and 0 bases at J, with 14 bases between. The germline gives CDR1 SNHLY, CDR2 FYNNEI. The CDR3 runs to 15 residues. DNA of the CDR3: TGTGCCAGCACGCCTGAGGCGGGGAGCACAGATACGCAGTATTTT. It is translated as CASTPEAGSTDTQYF.

The chain employs TRBV5-4 and TRBJ2-7; TRBD1 might be the D (6 bases). Germline lookup yields CDR1 SGHNT and CDR2 YYREEE (reference sequence). Trimming removed 4 bases from V and 0 bases from J, with 14 bases in between. The CDR3 runs to 15 residues. The CDR3 region is CASSPPGTLSYEQYF. The CDR3, as DNA: TGTGCCAGCAGCCCCCCGGGGACACTCTCCTACGAGCAGTACTTC.

The chain links TRBV30 to TRBJ2-7; tentatively, D is TRBD2 (8 bases). The ends were cut back, 5 bases at V and 11 bases at J, with 16 bases in the middle. The CDR3 consists of 11 residues. From germline, CDR1 is GTSNPN and CDR2 SVGIG (reference sequence). The CDR3 sequence: CAWSGTAGEYF. The DNA of the CDR3 is TGTGCCTGGTCCGGGACAGCGGGGGAGTACTTC.

The chain carries TRBV5-1 and TRBJ1-2, with a tentative D call TRBD1 (6 bases). CDR3 length: 15 residues. CDR1 SGHRS and CDR2 YFSETQ come from the germline V gene. Trimming stripped 0 bases from V and 8 bases from J, with 17 bases between. The CDR3 loop is CASSLGAPGVDGYTF. The CDR3 region has the DNA TGCGCCAGCAGCTTGGGGGCCCCAGGGGTGGACGGCTACACCTTC.

This chain links TRBV29-1 with TRBJ2-2; maybe TRBD1 (7 bases). V dropped 7 bases and J dropped 6 bases, with 15 bases sitting between them. The CDR3 consists of 13 residues. The germline gives CDR1 SQVTM, CDR2 ANQGSEA. In nucleotides, the CDR3 is TGCAGCGGGACAACAGGGGAGGCCGGGGAGCTGTTTTTT. Protein product: CSGTTGEAGELFF.

The chain joins TRBV3-1 (or the pseudogene TRBV3-2) to TRBJ2-1; maybe TRBD2 (6 bases). There are 14 residues in the CDR3. Germline assignment: CDR1 LGHDT and CDR2 YNNKEL (reference sequence). Trimming removed 1 base from V and 5 bases from J, with 9 bases in between. CDR3 DNA sequence: TGTGCCAGCAGCCAAGGCGGGGCCCACAATGAGCAGTTCTTC. Protein: CASSQGGAHNEQFF.

The chain recombines TRBV6-1 with TRBJ1-1; maybe TRBD1 (5 bases). Trimming pared 3 bases from V and 4 bases from J, leaving 12 bases between. Germline V gene lookup returns CDR1 MNHNS and CDR2 SASEGT. The CDR3 length is 14 residues. The CDR3 nucleotides are TGTGCCAGCAGTGAGGAGGGTAGGGGCACTGAAGCTTTCTTT. This gives the protein CASSEEGRGTEAFF.

The rearrangement links TRBV5-4 to TRBJ1-2; 11 nucleotides match TRBD1. Trimming removed 0 bases from V and 5 bases from J; junction bases left unmatched: 12. This CDR3 region has 18 residues. Germline V gives CDR1 SGHNT, CDR2 YYREEE (reference sequence). The CDR3 DNA reads as TGTGCCAGCAGCTTGGCCGGGACAGGGGGAATCTTTGGGTATGGCTACACCTTC. Its protein is CASSLAGTGGIFGYGYTF.

The gene calls are TRBV6-5 and TRBJ2-7, with TRBD2 identical over 7 bases. CDR1 is MNHEY, CDR2 SVGAGI, per germline. The CDR3 spans 12 residues. The V and J ends lost 5 bases and 5 bases, in that order; junction bases with no gene match: 3. CDR3 DNA sequence: TGTGCCAGCAGTCCGGGGGGTCACGAGCAGTACTTC. It encodes CASSPGGHEQYF.

This chain links TRBV18 with TRBJ2-1; no clear D gene. This CDR3 has 13 residues. In germline, CDR1 is KGHSH, CDR2 LQKENI. The V end was cut by 2 bases, the J end by 3 bases, with 5 bases between. The CDR3 DNA reads TGTGCCAGCTCACCAGTAGTCTACAATGAGCAGTTCTTC. Amino acid sequence: CASSPVVYNEQFF. Full variable domain (outside the CDR3, taken from reference TRBV18 and TRBJ2-1): NAGVMQNPRHLVRRRGQEARLRCSPMKGHSHVYWYRQLPEEGLKFMVYLQKENIIDESGMPKERFSAEFPKEGPSILRIQQVVRGDSAAYFCASSPVVYNEQFFGPGTRLTVL.

This rearrangement joins TRBV5-5 to TRBJ2-5, with D possibly matching TRBD2 (6 bases). Trimming stripped 4 bases from V and 5 bases from J, with 18 bases between. Germline CDR1 is SGHKS and CDR2 is YYEKEE (reference sequence). The CDR3 totals 15 residues. The CDR3 DNA follows: TGTGCCAGCAGCCGCAGACTAGTTGGTGGCGAGACCCAGTACTTC. Its protein is CASSRRLVGGETQYF.

This clone is labeled as medium-sized (0.01 to 0.1%). The rearrangement uses TRBV4-3 and TRBJ2-3; 10 positions match TRBD2. Losses at the gene ends were 0 bases for V and 1 base for J; bases not matched to a gene: 1. CDR1 and CDR2 from the germline V gene are LGHNA and YSLEER. The CDR3 totals 16 residues. The CDR3 nucleotides are TGCGCCAGCAGCCAAGATCTAGCGGGAGGCACAGATACGCAGTATTTT. This gives the protein CASSQDLAGGTDTQYF.

This clone was picked up a small number of times. The V call is TRBV2, the J call TRBJ2-3; 11 bases agree with TRBD2. The CDR3 is 15 amino acids. Germline V gene lookup returns CDR1 SNHLY and CDR2 FYNNEI. Trimming at V came to 10 bases and at J to 4 bases, leaving 10 bases not matched to a gene. In DNA, the CDR3 is TGTGCCATCCCTCGGACTAGCGGGCGATCAGATACGCAGTATTTT. Translating it yields CAIPRTSGRSDTQYF.